One sample yielded the 28 T cell receptor beta chains listed below, sequenced in a study of T cells in Graves' hyperthyroidism and ophthalmopathy. Researchers took RNA transcripts and amplified the TCR beta CDR3 regions from them. In the first-round RT-PCR of the TCR CDR3, the HTBI primer set was used. TCRdb used MiXCR to reprocess the multiplex PCR reads, holding one entry per CDR3 protein. The sample lists 500,000 to 800,000 distinct CDR3 sequences; approximately 14% were seen once. Sequences were obtained from blood. These receptors all stem from a woman between 45 and 60 years old with Graves' ophthalmopathy.

This clonotype was recorded at least ten times. This chain uses TRBV5-6 with TRBJ2-3; D ambiguous. The CDR3 consists of 11 residues. V lost 4 bases and J 6 bases, leaving 6 bases between the germline ends. CDR1 SGHDT and CDR2 YYEEEE come from the germline V gene. The CDR3 bases are TGTGCCAGCAGCGTGAGCGATACGCAGTATTTT. Its protein product is CASSVSDTQYF.

This clonotype has more than one count but fewer than ten. V usage is TRBV7-2 and J usage is TRBJ2-7; TRBD2 agrees at 9 bases. From germline, CDR1 is SGHTA and CDR2 FQGNSA. J gave up 2 bases and V 5 bases, and 10 bases lay outside the gene matches. The CDR3 totals 16 residues. CDR3 protein: CASSQPIAGAPYEQYF. The CDR3 DNA reads TGTGCCAGCAGCCAACCGATAGCGGGAGCCCCCTACGAGCAGTACTTC.

This sequence joins TRBV28 and TRBJ2-1; 11 bases match TRBD2. The CDR3 has 17 amino acids. Germline-derived CDR1 and CDR2 are MDHEN and SYDVKM. The trim removed 9 bases at V and 0 bases at J, leaving 10 bases unmatched. The CDR3 nucleotides read TGTGCCAGTTGGACTAGCGGGCCCTTCAGCTCCTACAATGAGCAGTTCTTC. It translates to CASWTSGPFSSYNEQFF.

This clonotype has a count of ten or more. This sequence joins TRBV20-1 and TRBJ2-2; 10 bases fit TRBD2. The CDR3 runs 14 residues. CDR1 DFQATT and CDR2 SNEGSKA come from the germline V gene (reference sequence). The ends lost 7 bases at V and 4 bases at J; junction bases unmatched: 6. The chain's CDR3 is CSVNRLAGTGELFF. CDR3 nucleotides: TGCAGTGTCAACAGACTAGCGGGCACCGGGGAGCTGTTTTTT.

This clonotype was counted at least ten times. V usage is TRBV12-3 or TRBV12-4 and J usage is TRBJ1-1; the D gene is possibly TRBD1 (6 bases). V lost 7 bases and J 5 bases, leaving 17 bases between the germline ends. The CDR3 loop spans 14 amino acids. The chain's CDR3 is CASTYGTYGTEAFF. As DNA, the CDR3 is TGTGCCAGCACTTATGGGACATATGGAACTGAAGCTTTCTTT.

This clonotype has ten or more counts. The J gene is TRBJ1-2, the V gene TRBV28; 7 bases agree with TRBD1. Germline-derived CDR1 and CDR2 are MDHEN and SYDVKM. The CDR3 extends over 15 amino acids. Germline trimming cut 6 bases from V and 5 bases from J; bases unmatched to any gene: 12. The CDR3 region has the DNA TGTGCCAGCAGCATTGACCCCAGGGGGGCGTATGGCTACACCTTC. Translating gives CASSIDPRGAYGYTF.

This clonotype was observed many times. The CDR3 DNA is TGCAGTGCTCGGACACCATCCTATGGCTACACCTTC. It codes for CSARTPSYGYTF. The chain has TRBV20-1 and TRBJ1-2, with D tentatively TRBD1 (5 bases). The V gene's germline CDR1 is DFQATT and CDR2 SNEGSKA (reference sequence). Between the trimmed V and J ends, which lost 5 bases and 4 bases, there was a span of 11 bases. This CDR3 is 12 amino acids long.

This clonotype was observed a few times. The chain employs TRBV20-1 and TRBJ1-6, with TRBD1 identical over 10 bases. The CDR3 covers 18 residues. Germline CDR1 and CDR2: DFQATT and SNEGSKA (reference sequence). The V and J ends lost 1 base and 5 bases, in that order; junction bases with no gene match: 11. CDR3: CSARVRRDRGIHNSPLHF. The CDR3 DNA is TGCAGTGCTAGAGTGCGACGGGACAGGGGAATCCATAATTCACCCCTCCACTTT.

This clonotype was observed many times. CDR3 in amino acids: CASERTGIKTQYF. As DNA, the CDR3 is TGTGCCAGCGAAAGGACAGGGATTAAGACCCAGTACTTC. This chain connects TRBV12-3 or TRBV12-4 to TRBJ2-5, with TRBD1 matching over 8 bases. The CDR3 spans 13 residues. Trimming at V came to 8 bases and at J to 6 bases, leaving 8 bases not matched to a gene.

This clonotype was found many times. The chain has TRBV11-2 and TRBJ2-1; 7 bases map to TRBD2. The germline V gene has CDR1 SGHAT and CDR2 FQNNGV. The CDR3 loop spans 20 amino acids. Germline trimming cut 1 base from V and 0 bases from J; bases unmatched to any gene: 15. The CDR3 DNA reads TGTGCCAGCAGCTTAGGGTACAGTAGCGGCGGGAGTATCTCCTACAATGAGCAGTTCTTC. Its translation is CASSLGYSSGGSISYNEQFF.

This clonotype has a count of ten or more. This chain links TRBV27 with TRBJ2-6; D gene uncertain. V was trimmed by 5 bases and J by 2 bases, leaving 19 bases between them. Germline CDR1 is MNHEY and CDR2 is SMNVEV (reference sequence). The CDR3 contains 18 residues. The CDR3 region is CASSGRTRFLAGANVLTF. For the CDR3, the DNA is TGTGCCAGCAGTGGTCGAACGAGGTTTTTAGCTGGGGCCAACGTCCTGACTTTC.

CDR3: CASSPPGVTTYEQYF. The CDR3 nucleotides are TGTGCCAGCTCACCGCCTGGGGTGACGACCTACGAGCAGTACTTC. The rearrangement links TRBV18 to TRBJ2-7; no clear D. V gave up 3 bases and J gave up 2 bases, with 14 bases separating them. CDR1 KGHSH and CDR2 LQKENI come from the germline V gene. The CDR3 has 15 residues.

Concerning this clonotype itself: Given a much more abundant clone one base away, this may be a read error. The J gene is TRBJ2-7, the V gene TRBV29-1; a possible D gene is TRBD1 (5 bases). The CDR3 is 13 amino acids. Trimming removed 5 bases from V and 0 bases from J, with 11 bases in between. Germline V gene data show CDR1 as SQVTM and CDR2 as ANQGSEA. CDR3 in amino acids: CSVRAQGSYEQYF. CDR3 nucleotides: TGCAGCGTTCGGGCTCAGGGCTCCTACGAGCAGTACTTC.

This clonotype was counted between two and nine times. The J gene is TRBJ1-5, the V gene TRBV6-1; possible D gene TRBD1, 5 bases. Between the trimmed V and J ends, which lost 5 bases and 5 bases, there was a span of 19 bases. The CDR3 consists of 16 residues. Germline V gene lookup returns CDR1 MNHNS and CDR2 SASEGT. CDR3 nucleotide sequence: TGTGCCAGCAGTCAAAGCGGGGGGGGAGCTCATCAGCCCCAGCATTTT. It translates to CASSQSGGGAHQPQHF.

With respect to this clonotype: A much larger clonotype is one base distant, so this may be a read error. V is TRBV18 and J is TRBJ1-4; TRBD1 agrees at 9 bases. Germline V gene lookup returns CDR1 KGHSH and CDR2 LQKENI. The CDR3 loop spans 17 amino acids. The CDR3 coding sequence is TGTGCCAGCTCACCATCGGGACAGGGAACAACTAGTGAAAAACTGTTTTTT. Amino acid sequence: CASSPSGQGTTSEKLFF.

This clonotype has at least ten counts. V usage is TRBV6-1 and J usage is TRBJ1-1; 7 bases fit TRBD1. The CDR3 spans 13 residues. The germline V gene encodes CDR1 MNHNS and CDR2 SASEGT. Germline trimming cut 6 bases from V and 4 bases from J; bases unmatched to any gene: 5. Written as DNA, the CDR3 is TGTGCCAGCAGGGGATACAGGGGCACTGAAGCTTTCTTT. It yields the protein CASRGYRGTEAFF.

This clonotype was picked up many times. The chain has TRBV9 and TRBJ2-1; maybe TRBD1 (6 bases). Germline CDR1 SGDLS, CDR2 YYNGEE. The CDR3 is 16 residues long. V lost 2 bases, J lost 0 bases, and 12 bases lay in between. The CDR3 nucleotides read TGTGCCAGCAGCGTTTACAGGGTGAGCTCCTACAATGAGCAGTTCTTC. Its translation: CASSVYRVSSYNEQFF.

This clonotype was seen ten or more times. The CDR3 spells CSSPGDPISYEQYF. The CDR3 DNA sequence: TGCAGTTCGCCCGGGGACCCCATCTCCTACGAGCAGTACTTC. The chain is built from TRBV20-1 and TRBJ2-7, with D perhaps given as TRBD1 or TRBD2 (5 bases each). Germline CDR1 and CDR2: DFQATT and SNEGSKA (reference sequence). The CDR3 length is 14 residues. V was trimmed by 8 bases and J by 0 bases, leaving 17 bases between them.

This clonotype appeared a few times. The CDR3 DNA is TGTGCCAGCAGCGTAGCCGGTCCCACAGATACGCAGTATTTT. Translated: CASSVAGPTDTQYF. The rearrangement uses TRBV9 and TRBJ2-3; the D is unclear. The CDR3 totals 14 residues. Germline CDR1 and CDR2: SGDLS and YYNGEE. Trimming pared 0 bases from V and 2 bases from J, leaving 7 bases between.

This clonotype was picked up many times. The chain recombines TRBV5-1 with TRBJ2-7, with TRBD2 matching over 11 bases. The CDR3 length is 17 residues. Losses at the gene ends were 0 bases for V and 6 bases for J; bases not matched to a gene: 11. Per the germline V gene, CDR1 is SGHRS and CDR2 is YFSETQ. The CDR3 loop reads CASSLASVAGGSAEQYF. CDR3 coding DNA: TGCGCCAGCAGCTTGGCCTCGGTAGCGGGAGGGTCGGCCGAGCAGTACTTC.

The sample holds a few counts of this clonotype. The V and J genes are TRBV7-9 and TRBJ1-6; tentative D call: TRBD1 (5 bases). Germline loops: CDR1 SEHNR, CDR2 FQNEAQ (reference sequence). V shed 4 bases and J shed 7 bases, with 14 bases lying between them. The CDR3 contains 15 residues. CDR3 protein: CASSSPRGYNSPLHF. CDR3 coding DNA: TGTGCCAGCAGCTCCCCCCGGGGGTACAATTCACCCCTCCACTTT.

The sample holds many counts of this clonotype. The genes are TRBV18 and TRBJ1-1; maybe TRBD1 (5 bases). Trimming cost V 2 bases and J 0 bases, with 13 bases left between them. Germline CDR1 is KGHSH and CDR2 is LQKENI. The CDR3 has 16 residues. In DNA, the CDR3 is TGTGCCAGCTCACCAAATACAGGCTACTTGAACACTGAAGCTTTCTTT. Translated: CASSPNTGYLNTEAFF.

The sample holds a few counts of this clonotype. The chain uses TRBV5-5 and TRBJ2-7, with a possible D match to TRBD1 (5 bases). The CDR3 runs 15 residues. Germline values: CDR1 SGHKS, CDR2 YYEKEE (reference sequence). V lost 0 bases and J lost 0, with 10 bases in between. The CDR3: CASSLEGSGSYEQYF. For the CDR3, the DNA is TGTGCCAGCAGCTTGGAGGGGTCCGGCTCCTACGAGCAGTACTTC.

The rearrangement links TRBV15 to TRBJ2-5, with TRBD2 matching 11 bases. V shed 8 bases, J shed 4 bases, and the junction held 3 bases outside the gene matches. This CDR3 comprises 13 residues. The germline V gene encodes CDR1 LNHNV and CDR2 YYDKDF (reference sequence). Here the CDR3 reads CATRLAGGETQYF. DNA of the CDR3: TGTGCCACCCGCCTAGCGGGGGGAGAGACCCAGTACTTC.

This clonotype showed up many times. The genes are TRBV4-3 and TRBJ2-7; 14 nucleotides match TRBD2. V gave up 1 base and J gave up 7 bases; unmatched junction bases: 0. Germline assignment: CDR1 LGHNA and CDR2 YSLEER. The CDR3 spans 14 residues. CDR3 bases: TGCGCCAGCAGCCAAGGGACTAGCGGGAGGGAGCAGTACTTC. This sequence encodes CASSQGTSGREQYF.

In this sample, this clonotype turned up many times. The rearrangement uses TRBV11-3 and TRBJ2-1, with D perhaps matching TRBD2 (5 bases). The V gene's germline CDR1 is SGHNT and CDR2 YENEEA. V was shortened by 5 bases and J by 8 bases, with 19 bases between the two germline ends. This CDR3 has 15 residues. The CDR3 is CASSPTELVSDEQFF. Here the CDR3 DNA reads TGTGCCAGCAGCCCAACGGAACTAGTGTCAGATGAGCAGTTCTTC.

The V gene is TRBV7-2, the J gene TRBJ2-7; D is tentatively TRBD1 or TRBD2 (6 bases each). The CDR3 contains 17 residues. The V gene's germline CDR1 is SGHTA and CDR2 FQGNSA. V was shortened by 0 bases and J by 4 bases, with 19 bases between the two germline ends. CDR3: CASSLALRGASLYEQYF. The CDR3 DNA is TGTGCCAGCAGCTTAGCGCTAAGGGGGGCTAGTCTTTACGAGCAGTACTTC.

This clonotype was counted only a few times. The V gene is TRBV7-2, the J gene TRBJ2-2, with TRBD2 as a possible D gene (6 bases). The V and J ends lost 4 bases and 5 bases respectively, with 17 bases between them. CDR3 length equals 16 residues. Germline V lookup: CDR1 SGHTA, CDR2 FQGNSA. This CDR3 reads CASSSKTGSITGELFF. In DNA form, the CDR3 reads TGTGCCAGCAGCTCAAAGACCGGGAGCATAACCGGGGAGCTGTTTTTT. Supplemented by reference TRBV7-2 and TRBJ2-2, the full variable domain reads GAGVSQSPSNKVTEKGKDVELRCDPISGHTALYWYRQSLGQGLEFLIYFQGNSAPDKSGLPSDRFSAERTGGSVSTLTIQRTQQEDSAVYLCASSSKTGSITGELFFGEGSRLTVL.